The 14 T cell receptor beta chains given below trace back to one sample, sequenced in a study of blood T cell repertoires in COVID-19. Sequenced by immunoSEQ multiplex PCR; TCRdb stores in-frame clones only, minus some. Counted here are tens of thousands of clones, approximately 85% occurring once; the ten biggest clones make up 6.5%. Specimen: peripheral blood. The origin of the receptors is a man aged 60 to 69 with acute or convalescent COVID-19.

Here the CDR3 DNA reads TGTGCCAGCAGCTCGGGGGCTAGCGGGCTCAATGAGCAGTTCTTC. This translates into CASSSGASGLNEQFF. This sequence joins TRBV11-2 and TRBJ2-1, with 8 bases lining up with TRBD2. Trimming took 4 bases from V and 6 from J; bases not matched to a gene: 8. Per the germline V gene, CDR1 is SGHAT and CDR2 is FQNNGV. There are 15 residues in the CDR3.

This sequence joins TRBV14 and TRBJ2-3; 9 nucleotides agree with TRBD2. V was pared by 2 bases and J by 3 bases, with 6 bases of the junction left unmatched. The CDR3 loop spans 16 amino acids. The germline V gene has CDR1 SGHDN and CDR2 FVKESK. CDR3 nucleotide sequence: TGTGCCAGCAGCCAATTAGCGGGAGTTGGAACAGATACGCAGTATTTT. Protein: CASSQLAGVGTDTQYF.

This sequence joins TRBV5-1 and TRBJ2-5; TRBD1 matches at 10 bases. From germline, CDR1 is SGHRS and CDR2 YFSETQ. Trimming removed 4 bases from V and 5 bases from J; junction bases left unmatched: 2. The CDR3 is 13 amino acids. The CDR3 is CASSMGQGETQYF. DNA of the CDR3: TGCGCCAGCAGCATGGGACAGGGGGAGACCCAGTACTTC.

V usage is TRBV29-1 and J usage is TRBJ2-1; TRBD2 matches at 8 bases. The ends lost 1 base at V and 3 bases at J; junction bases unmatched: 5. CDR1 is SQVTM and CDR2 is ANQGSEA in the germline V gene. This CDR3 has 15 residues. The CDR3 here is CSVEGRGANYNEQFF. CDR3 DNA: TGCAGCGTTGAAGGGCGGGGGGCAAACTACAATGAGCAGTTCTTC.

This clone was seen only once. The CDR3 nucleotides are TGTGCCAGCAGCTTCTGGGCCCCAGATACGCAGTATTTT. Translation gives CASSFWAPDTQYF. The chain has TRBV7-8 and TRBJ2-3; the D is unclear. The CDR3 spans 13 residues. Germline V gene sequence: CDR1 SGHVS, CDR2 FQNEAQ. The ends were cut back, 3 bases at V and 4 bases at J, with 8 bases in the middle.

This clone has only a few counts. The V call is TRBV6-5, the J call TRBJ2-3; a possible D gene is TRBD1 (5 bases). The V gene lost 6 bases and the J gene lost 0 bases, with 13 bases spanning the gap. The germline CDR1 and CDR2 sequences are MNHEY and SVGAGI. The CDR3 runs 15 residues. The CDR3 sequence is CASSSRAPSTDTQYF. For the CDR3, the DNA is TGTGCCAGCAGCTCCAGGGCCCCGAGCACAGATACGCAGTATTTT.

The chain recombines TRBV30 with TRBJ2-1; 11 bases are shared with TRBD2. This CDR3 contains 18 residues. Germline assignment: CDR1 GTSNPN and CDR2 SVGIG (reference sequence). With 8 bases clipped from V and 3 bases from J, the junction kept 18 bases outside the gene matches. CDR3 DNA: TGTGCCCTGGCAGGGACTAGCGGCAAGGTCTCGGGCTACAATGAGCAGTTCTTC. Translated: CALAGTSGKVSGYNEQFF.

Concerning this clone: A junction end diverges from the germline sequence, so it may reflect a read error. The same CDR3 can be traced to other DNA sequences in this sample. The rearrangement links TRBV6-1 to TRBJ1-5; 8 bases are a match to TRBD1. CDR1 and CDR2 (germline): MNHNS, SASEGT. The CDR3 has 15 amino acids. The CDR3 DNA follows: TGTGCCAGCAGCGAAGACAGGGGACGCAATCAGCCCCAGCATTTT. As protein: CASSEDRGRNQPQHF.

The V call is TRBV4-2, the J call TRBJ2-5; tentatively, D is TRBD2 (7 bases). The V and J ends lost 0 bases and 1 base respectively, with 21 bases between them. Germline V CDR1 and CDR2: LGHNA, YNFKEQ. The CDR3 totals 19 residues. The CDR3 protein is CASSQDHGRGRVPQETQYF. As DNA, the CDR3 is TGTGCCAGCAGCCAAGATCATGGGAGGGGGAGGGTCCCCCAAGAGACCCAGTACTTC.

The rearrangement uses TRBV30 and TRBJ2-7; maybe TRBD2 (6 bases). V lost 3 bases, J lost 2 bases, and 8 bases lay in between. The CDR3 spans 12 residues. The germline V gene has CDR1 GTSNPN and CDR2 SVGIG (reference sequence). The CDR3 region is CAWSPGAYEQYF. The DNA of the CDR3 is TGTGCCTGGAGCCCGGGGGCCTACGAGCAGTACTTC.

The chain combines TRBV18 with TRBJ2-7; TRBD1 matches at 9 bases. CDR1 KGHSH and CDR2 LQKENI come from the germline V gene. The CDR3 spans 15 residues. V lost 6 bases, J lost 5 bases, and 11 bases stayed unmatched. The CDR3 DNA follows: TGTGCCAGCTCCTCCGGACAGGGGAAGGGCAACGAGCAGTACTTC. Its protein is CASSSGQGKGNEQYF. The full variable domain, rest sourced from reference TRBV18 and TRBJ2-7, is NAGVMQNPRHLVRRRGQEARLRCSPMKGHSHVYWYRQLPEEGLKFMVYLQKENIIDESGMPKERFSAEFPKEGPSILRIQQVVRGDSAAYFCASSSGQGKGNEQYFGPGTRLTVT.

This chain uses TRBV5-1 with TRBJ1-3, with D possibly matching TRBD1 (5 bases). This CDR3 spans 14 amino acids. V lost 3 bases, J lost 0 bases, and 7 bases lay in between. The germline gives CDR1 SGHRS, CDR2 YFSETQ. The CDR3 loop is CASSSDTSGNTIYF. The CDR3 region has the DNA TGCGCCAGCAGCTCGGACACCTCTGGAAACACCATATATTTT. The whole variable domain, remainder taken from reference TRBV5-1 and TRBJ1-3, is KAGVTQTPRYLIKTRGQQVTLSCSPISGHRSVSWYQQTPGQGLQFLFEYFSETQRNKGNFPGRFSGRQFSNSRSEMNVSTLELGDSALYLCASSSDTSGNTIYFGEGSWLTVV.

CDR3 DNA sequence: TGTGCCAGCAGCTTACCCAGCGGGAGGGGCGCAGATACGCAGTATTTT. Protein sequence: CASSLPSGRGADTQYF. This chain joins TRBV7-3 and TRBJ2-3; 10 bases agree with TRBD2. With V trimmed by 2 bases and J by 4 bases, 6 bases remained unmatched. Germline-derived CDR1 and CDR2 are SGHTA and FQGTGA. CDR3 length equals 16 residues. Full variable domain (rest looked up from reference TRBV7-3 and TRBJ2-3): GAGVSQTPSNKVTEKGKYVELRCDPISGHTALYWYRQSLGQGPEFLIYFQGTGAADDSGLPNDRFFAVRPEGSVSTLKIQRTERGDSAVYLCASSLPSGRGADTQYFGPGTRLTVL.

This chain uses TRBV11-2 with TRBJ2-2; TRBD2 matches at 14 bases. CDR1 and CDR2 from the germline V gene are SGHAT and FQNNGV. J lost 5 bases, V lost 3 bases, and 2 bases had no gene match. This CDR3 is built from 16 residues. The CDR3, as DNA: TGTGCCAGCAGCTTGGGACTAGCGGGAGCGACCGGGGAGCTGTTTTTT. Its translation: CASSLGLAGATGELFF.